At least ten counts were recorded for the clone carrying this T cell receptor (beta chain). Its antigen is unknown. The data were taken from a study of breast tumors, draining lymph nodes, adjacent tissues. The lymph nodes were axillary draining lymph nodes from breast cancer patients. TCRdb reanalysed the multiplex PCR reads using MiXCR and keeps one entry per CDR3 protein. The sample lists approximately 180,000 distinct CDR3 sequences, more than 25% occurring once. Points from the study as a whole: Tumors had less TCR diversity than lymph nodes, more than nontumor tissue. That most tumor T cells come from lymph nodes remained unproven. Luminal-like breast cancer showed significantly greater tumor-nontumor repertoire similarity than basal-like breast cancer did.

The TCR sequence derives from a female donor with breast cancer. Some clones in this sample may be carry-over from other donors' samples. Material for sequencing was axillary lymph node tissue.

CDR3 residues: CASSEVPGVLGSYNEQFF. The CDR3 bases are TGTGCCAGCAGTGAAGTTCCAGGGGTCCTTGGCTCCTACAATGAGCAGTTCTTC. The rearrangement links TRBV6-1 to TRBJ2-1; TRBD1 is a possible D gene (6 bases). Germline V lookup: CDR1 MNHNS, CDR2 SASEGT. Trimming removed 1 base at V and 0 bases at J, with 16 bases between. The CDR3 loop spans 18 amino acids.